This note documents a single T cell receptor (beta chain) sequence. Antigen: not known. Scientists made TCR beta libraries using quantitative 5'-RACE with molecular barcodes. TCRdb reanalysed the 5' RACE reads using MiXCR and keeps one entry per CDR3 protein. The sample lists some 340,000 distinct CDR3 sequences; roughly 15% were seen once. This specimen belongs to a study of CD8 T cells in ankylosing spondylitis. General study points: Characteristic, it appeared, of ankylosing spondylitis blood was a TCR beta motif of eight highly homologous variants. Peripheral blood held disease-linked clones only at relatively low frequency, and these were CD8+. Matched ankylosing spondylitis synovial fluid reportedly contained a significantly enriched population of disease-linked clones.

V shed 6 bases and J shed 2 bases, with 18 bases lying between them. The CDR3 length is 16 residues. The V call is TRBV12-3 or TRBV12-4, the J call TRBJ2-3, with D possibly being TRBD1 (6 bases). The sample was blood, either unsorted or a sorted T cell fraction (not recorded which). The source of this sequence is a male donor with ankylosing spondylitis or in good health (not recorded which). The CDR3, as DNA: TGTGCCAGCAGCCCTAACAGGGCGAGGGTCACAGATACGCAGTATTTT. Its protein is CASSPNRARVTDTQYF.